What follows is one T cell receptor (beta chain) and its context. This record comes from a study of control samples from healthy donors and cancer patients. Sequencing used immunoSEQ multiplex PCR; TCRdb keeps in-frame clones, though not all of them. The sample holds about 120,000 clones, 88% seen once. This sequence originates from a man aged 35-49 years in good health. Sequencing was done on a sample of blood.

The DNA of the CDR3 is TGCGCCAGCAGCCGATTACCTAGCGGACCCGTCTCTGGGGCCAACGTCCTGACTTTC. Protein: CASSRLPSGPVSGANVLTF. The rearrangement joins TRBV4-1 to TRBJ2-6, with 7 bases identical to TRBD2. Looked up from germline, CDR1 is MGHRA and CDR2 is YSYEKL. The CDR3 runs 19 residues. Unmatched junction bases numbered 12, after V lost 4 bases and J lost 0 bases.